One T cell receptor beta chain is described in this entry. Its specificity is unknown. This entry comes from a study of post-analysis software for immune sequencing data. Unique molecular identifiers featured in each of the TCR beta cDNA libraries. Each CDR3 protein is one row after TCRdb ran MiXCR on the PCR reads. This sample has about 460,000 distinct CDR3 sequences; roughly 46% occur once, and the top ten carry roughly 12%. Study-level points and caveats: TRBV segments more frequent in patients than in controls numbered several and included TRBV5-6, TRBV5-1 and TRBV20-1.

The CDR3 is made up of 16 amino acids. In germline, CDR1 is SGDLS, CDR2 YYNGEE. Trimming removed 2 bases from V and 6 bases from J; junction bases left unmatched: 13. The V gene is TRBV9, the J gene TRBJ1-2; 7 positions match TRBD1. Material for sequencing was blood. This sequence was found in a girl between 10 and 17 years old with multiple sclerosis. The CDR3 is CASSVFWQGEADGYTF. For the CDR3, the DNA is TGTGCCAGCAGCGTCTTTTGGCAGGGGGAGGCCGATGGCTACACCTTC.